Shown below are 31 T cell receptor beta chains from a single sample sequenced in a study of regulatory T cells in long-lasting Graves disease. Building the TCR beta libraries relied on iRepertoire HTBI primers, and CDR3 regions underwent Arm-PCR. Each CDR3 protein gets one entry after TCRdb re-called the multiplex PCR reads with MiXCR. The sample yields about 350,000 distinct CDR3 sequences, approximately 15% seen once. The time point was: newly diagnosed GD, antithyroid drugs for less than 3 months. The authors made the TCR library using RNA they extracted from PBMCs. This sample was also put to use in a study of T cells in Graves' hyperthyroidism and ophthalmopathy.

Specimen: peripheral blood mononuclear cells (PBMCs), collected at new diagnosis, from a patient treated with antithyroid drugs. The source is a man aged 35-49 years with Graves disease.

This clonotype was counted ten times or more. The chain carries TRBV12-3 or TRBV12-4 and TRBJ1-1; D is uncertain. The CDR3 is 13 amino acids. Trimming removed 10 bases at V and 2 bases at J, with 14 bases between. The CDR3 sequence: CATAYNFNTEAFF. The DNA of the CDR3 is TGTGCCACAGCTTATAACTTTAACACTGAAGCTTTCTTT.

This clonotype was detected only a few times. The CDR3: CASSQEFLAGGYEQFF. CDR3 in DNA: TGCGCCAGCAGCCAAGAGTTTCTAGCGGGGGGTTATGAGCAGTTCTTC. The rearrangement joins TRBV4-3 to TRBJ2-1, with 11 positions matching TRBD2. The CDR3 contains 16 residues. The germline V gene has CDR1 LGHNA and CDR2 YSLEER. Trimming took 0 bases from V and 8 from J; bases not matched to a gene: 6.

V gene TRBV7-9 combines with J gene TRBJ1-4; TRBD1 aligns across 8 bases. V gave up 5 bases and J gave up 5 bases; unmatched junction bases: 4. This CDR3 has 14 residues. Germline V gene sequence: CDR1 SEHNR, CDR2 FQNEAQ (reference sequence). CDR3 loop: CASSRDRLNEKLFF. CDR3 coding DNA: TGTGCCAGCAGCAGGGACAGGCTCAATGAAAAACTGTTTTTT.

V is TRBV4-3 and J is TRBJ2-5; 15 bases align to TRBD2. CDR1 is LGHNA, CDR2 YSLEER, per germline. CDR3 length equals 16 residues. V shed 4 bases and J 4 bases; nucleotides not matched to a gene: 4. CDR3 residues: CASSRGLAGGRETQYF. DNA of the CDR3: TGCGCCAGCAGCCGGGGACTAGCGGGGGGTCGAGAGACCCAGTACTTC.

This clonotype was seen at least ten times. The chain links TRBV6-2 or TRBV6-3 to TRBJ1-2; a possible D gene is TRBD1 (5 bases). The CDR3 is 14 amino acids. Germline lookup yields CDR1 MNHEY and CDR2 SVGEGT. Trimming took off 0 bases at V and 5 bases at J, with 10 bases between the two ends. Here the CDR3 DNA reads TGTGCCAGCAGTTACTCAATATCAGGGTATGGCTACACCTTC. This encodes CASSYSISGYGYTF.

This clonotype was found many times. CDR3 in DNA: TGTGCCAGCAGCTTAGGGGTTTTCGAGCAGTTCTTC. This codes for CASSLGVFEQFF. The V and J genes are TRBV7-9 and TRBJ2-1; D call uncertain. V lost 1 base to trimming and J lost 10 bases, with 8 bases between them. The CDR3 runs to 12 residues. Per germline, CDR1 SEHNR and CDR2 FQNEAQ (reference sequence). Variable domain in full (rest from reference TRBV7-9 and TRBJ2-1): DTGVSQNPRHKITKRGQNVTFRCDPISEHNRLYWYRQTLGQGPEFLTYFQNEAQLEKSRLLSDRFSAERPKGSFSTLEIQRTEQGDSAMYLCASSLGVFEQFFGPGTRLTVL.

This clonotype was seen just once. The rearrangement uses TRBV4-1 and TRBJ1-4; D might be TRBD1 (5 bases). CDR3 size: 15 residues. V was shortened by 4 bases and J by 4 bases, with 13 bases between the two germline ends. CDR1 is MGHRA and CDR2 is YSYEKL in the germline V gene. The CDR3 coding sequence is TGCGCCAGCAGCCGCCTGCAGGGAGGTAATGAAAAACTGTTTTTT. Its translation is CASSRLQGGNEKLFF.

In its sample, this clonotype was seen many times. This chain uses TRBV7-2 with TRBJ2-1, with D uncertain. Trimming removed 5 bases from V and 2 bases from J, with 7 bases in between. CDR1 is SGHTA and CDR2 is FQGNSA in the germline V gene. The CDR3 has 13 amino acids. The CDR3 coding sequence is TGTGCCAGCAGCACAATAACCTACAATGAGCAGTTCTTC. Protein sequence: CASSTITYNEQFF.

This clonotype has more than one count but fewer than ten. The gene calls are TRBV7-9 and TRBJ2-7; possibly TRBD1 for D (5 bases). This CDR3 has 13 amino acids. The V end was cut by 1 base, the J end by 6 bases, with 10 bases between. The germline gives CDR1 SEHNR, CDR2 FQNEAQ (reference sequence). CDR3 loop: CASSLDNRLEQYF. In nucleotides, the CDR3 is TGTGCCAGCAGCTTAGATAACAGGCTCGAGCAGTACTTC.

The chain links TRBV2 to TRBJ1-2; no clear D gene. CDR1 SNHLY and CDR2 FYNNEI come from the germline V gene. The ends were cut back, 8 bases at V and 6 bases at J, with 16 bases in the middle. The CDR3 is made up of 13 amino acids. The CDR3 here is CASGISGRDGYTF. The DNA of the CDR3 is TGTGCCAGCGGCATCTCGGGAAGGGATGGCTACACCTTC. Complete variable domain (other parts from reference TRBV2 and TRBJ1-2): EPEVTQTPSHQVTQMGQEVILRCVPISNHLYFYWYRQILGQKVEFLVSFYNNEISEKSEIFDDQFSVERPDGSNFTLKIRSTKLEDSAMYFCASGISGRDGYTFGSGTRLTVV.

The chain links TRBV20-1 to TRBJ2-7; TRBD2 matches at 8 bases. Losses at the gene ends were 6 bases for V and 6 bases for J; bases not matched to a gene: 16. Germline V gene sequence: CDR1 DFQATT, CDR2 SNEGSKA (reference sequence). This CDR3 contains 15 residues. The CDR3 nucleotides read TGCAGTGCAAACCCTACGGGAGGGGGGTCCGGCGAGCAGTACTTC. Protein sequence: CSANPTGGGSGEQYF.

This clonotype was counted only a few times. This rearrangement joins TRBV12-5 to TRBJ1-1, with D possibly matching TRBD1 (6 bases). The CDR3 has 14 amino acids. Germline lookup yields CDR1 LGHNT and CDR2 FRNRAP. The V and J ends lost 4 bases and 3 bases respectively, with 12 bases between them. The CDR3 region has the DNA TGTGCTAGTGGTTCTCCCTCAGGGGACACTGAAGCTTTCTTT. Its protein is CASGSPSGDTEAFF.

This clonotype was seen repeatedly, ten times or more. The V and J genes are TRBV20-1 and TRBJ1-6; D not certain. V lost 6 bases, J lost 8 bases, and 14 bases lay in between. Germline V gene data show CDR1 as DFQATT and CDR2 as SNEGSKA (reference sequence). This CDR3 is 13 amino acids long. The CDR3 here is CSAGLGRDSPLHF. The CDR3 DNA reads TGCAGTGCCGGTCTCGGGAGGGATTCACCCCTCCACTTT.

The CDR3 bases are TGCGCCAGCAGCATGGGACAGGGGACTGGCAAGTACGAGCAGTACTTC. Amino acid sequence: CASSMGQGTGKYEQYF. The rearrangement links TRBV5-1 to TRBJ2-7; 10 positions agree with TRBD1. The ends lost 4 bases at V and 4 bases at J; junction bases unmatched: 11. From germline, CDR1 is SGHRS and CDR2 YFSETQ. CDR3 length: 16 amino acids.

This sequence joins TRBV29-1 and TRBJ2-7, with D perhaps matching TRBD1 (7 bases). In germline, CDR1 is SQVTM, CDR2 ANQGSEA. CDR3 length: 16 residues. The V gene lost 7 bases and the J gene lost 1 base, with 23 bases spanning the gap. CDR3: CSAGAPSEGASYEQYF. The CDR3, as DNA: TGCAGCGCCGGGGCCCCTAGCGAGGGGGCTTCCTACGAGCAGTACTTC.

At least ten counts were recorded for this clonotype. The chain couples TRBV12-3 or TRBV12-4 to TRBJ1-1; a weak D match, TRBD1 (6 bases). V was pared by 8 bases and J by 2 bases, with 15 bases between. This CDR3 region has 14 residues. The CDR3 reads CASLSGARNTEAFF. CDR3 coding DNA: TGTGCCAGCCTGTCAGGGGCGAGAAACACTGAAGCTTTCTTT.

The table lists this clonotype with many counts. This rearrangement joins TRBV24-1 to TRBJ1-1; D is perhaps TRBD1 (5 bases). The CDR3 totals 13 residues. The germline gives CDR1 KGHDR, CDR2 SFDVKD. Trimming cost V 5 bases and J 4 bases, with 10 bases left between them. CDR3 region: CATSGPGLTEAFF. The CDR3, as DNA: TGTGCCACCAGTGGACCGGGACTCACTGAAGCTTTCTTT.

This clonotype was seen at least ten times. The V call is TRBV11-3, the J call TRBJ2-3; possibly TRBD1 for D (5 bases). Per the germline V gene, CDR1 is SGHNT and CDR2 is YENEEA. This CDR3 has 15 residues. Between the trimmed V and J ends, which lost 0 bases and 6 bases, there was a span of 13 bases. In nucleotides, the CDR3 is TGTGCCAGCAGCTTAGATTGGCAGGGTGGCGATACGCAGTATTTT. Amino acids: CASSLDWQGGDTQYF.

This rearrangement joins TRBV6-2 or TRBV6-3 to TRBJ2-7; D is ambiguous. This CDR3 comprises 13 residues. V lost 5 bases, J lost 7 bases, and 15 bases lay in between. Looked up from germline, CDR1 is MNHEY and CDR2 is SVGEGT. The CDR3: CASSPAWIGEQYF. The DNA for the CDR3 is TGTGCCAGCAGTCCCGCCTGGATCGGGGAGCAGTACTTC.

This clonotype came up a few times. The CDR3 region is CASSRSPGTPYEQYF. For the CDR3, the DNA is TGTGCCAGTAGTAGAAGTCCCGGGACACCCTACGAGCAGTACTTC. The chain is built from TRBV19 and TRBJ2-7, with D perhaps TRBD1 (6 bases). Trimming removed 4 bases from V and 2 bases from J, with 15 bases in between. The CDR3 covers 15 residues. CDR1 is LNHDA, CDR2 SQIVND, per germline (reference sequence).

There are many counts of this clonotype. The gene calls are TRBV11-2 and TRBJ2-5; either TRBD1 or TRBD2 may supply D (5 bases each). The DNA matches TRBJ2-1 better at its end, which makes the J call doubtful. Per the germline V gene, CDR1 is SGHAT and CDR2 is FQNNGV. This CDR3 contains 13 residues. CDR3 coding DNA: TGTGCCAGCAGCTTAGGGGAAGGGACTGAGCAGTTCTTC. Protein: CASSLGEGTEQFF.

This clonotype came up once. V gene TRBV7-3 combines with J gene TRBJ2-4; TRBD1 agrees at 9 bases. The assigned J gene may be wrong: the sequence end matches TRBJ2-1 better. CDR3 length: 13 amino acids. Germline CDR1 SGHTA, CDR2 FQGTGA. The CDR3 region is CASSPTGGYEQFF. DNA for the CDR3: TGTGCCAGCAGCCCTACAGGGGGCTACGAGCAGTTCTTC.

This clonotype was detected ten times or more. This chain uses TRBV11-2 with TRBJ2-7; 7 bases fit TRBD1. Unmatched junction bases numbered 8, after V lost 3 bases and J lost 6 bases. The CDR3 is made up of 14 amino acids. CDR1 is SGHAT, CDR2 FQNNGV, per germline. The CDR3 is CASSFGWAGGEQYF. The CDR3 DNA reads TGTGCCAGCAGCTTCGGGTGGGCAGGGGGCGAGCAGTACTTC.

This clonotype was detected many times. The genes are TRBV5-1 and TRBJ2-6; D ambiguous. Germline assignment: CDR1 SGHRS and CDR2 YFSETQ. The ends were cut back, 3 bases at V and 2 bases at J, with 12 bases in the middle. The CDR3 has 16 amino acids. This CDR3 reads CASSWPVRTGANVLTF. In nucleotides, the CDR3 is TGCGCCAGCAGCTGGCCCGTCAGGACTGGGGCCAACGTCCTGACTTTC.

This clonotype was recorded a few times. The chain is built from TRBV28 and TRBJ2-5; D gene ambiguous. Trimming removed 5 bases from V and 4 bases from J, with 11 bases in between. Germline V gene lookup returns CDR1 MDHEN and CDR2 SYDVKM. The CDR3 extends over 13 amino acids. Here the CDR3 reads CASSGVVGETQYF. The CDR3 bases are TGTGCCAGCAGTGGGGTAGTAGGAGAGACCCAGTACTTC.

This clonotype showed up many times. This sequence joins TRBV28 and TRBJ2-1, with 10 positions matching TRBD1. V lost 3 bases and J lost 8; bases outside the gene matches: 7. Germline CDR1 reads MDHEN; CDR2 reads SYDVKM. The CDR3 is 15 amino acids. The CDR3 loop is CASSFGGQGTDEQFF. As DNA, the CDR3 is TGTGCCAGCAGTTTCGGGGGACAGGGGACCGATGAGCAGTTCTTC.

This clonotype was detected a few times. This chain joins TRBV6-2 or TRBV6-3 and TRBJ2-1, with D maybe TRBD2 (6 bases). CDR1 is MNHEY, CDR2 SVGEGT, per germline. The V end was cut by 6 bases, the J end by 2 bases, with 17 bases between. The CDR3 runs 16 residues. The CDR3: CASSPAAGKTYNEQFF. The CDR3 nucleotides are TGTGCCAGCAGCCCTGCCGCGGGGAAAACCTACAATGAGCAGTTCTTC.

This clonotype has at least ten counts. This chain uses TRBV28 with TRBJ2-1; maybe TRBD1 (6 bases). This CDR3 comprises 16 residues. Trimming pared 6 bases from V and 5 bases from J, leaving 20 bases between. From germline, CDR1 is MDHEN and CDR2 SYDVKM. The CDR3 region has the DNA TGTGCCAGCAGCGGCACAGGGTTCGGAATTCACAATGAGCAGTTCTTC. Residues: CASSGTGFGIHNEQFF.

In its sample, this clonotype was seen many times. CDR3 nucleotides: TGTGCCAGCGATATGGGGACAGTCTACTTC. It specifies CASDMGTVYF. The V gene is TRBV2, the J gene TRBJ2-5; 7 positions match TRBD1. The V segment lost 8 bases and the J segment 14 bases; nucleotides outside the gene matches: 8. From germline, CDR1 is SNHLY and CDR2 FYNNEI. The CDR3 length is 10 residues.

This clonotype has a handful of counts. Here the CDR3 DNA reads TGTGCCAGCAGTTTGCTAGGTACCTACGAGCAGTACTTC. It yields the protein CASSLLGTYEQYF. The V and J genes are TRBV12-3 or TRBV12-4 and TRBJ2-7; D not resolved. V was trimmed by 3 bases and J by 2 bases, leaving 8 bases between them. The CDR3 has 13 residues.

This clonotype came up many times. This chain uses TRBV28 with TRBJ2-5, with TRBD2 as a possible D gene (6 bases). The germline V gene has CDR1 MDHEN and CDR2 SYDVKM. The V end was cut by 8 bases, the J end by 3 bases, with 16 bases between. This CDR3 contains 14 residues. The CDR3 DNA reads TGTGCCAGCTGCGGGGACTGGGGGAAAGAGACCCAGTACTTC. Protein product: CASCGDWGKETQYF.